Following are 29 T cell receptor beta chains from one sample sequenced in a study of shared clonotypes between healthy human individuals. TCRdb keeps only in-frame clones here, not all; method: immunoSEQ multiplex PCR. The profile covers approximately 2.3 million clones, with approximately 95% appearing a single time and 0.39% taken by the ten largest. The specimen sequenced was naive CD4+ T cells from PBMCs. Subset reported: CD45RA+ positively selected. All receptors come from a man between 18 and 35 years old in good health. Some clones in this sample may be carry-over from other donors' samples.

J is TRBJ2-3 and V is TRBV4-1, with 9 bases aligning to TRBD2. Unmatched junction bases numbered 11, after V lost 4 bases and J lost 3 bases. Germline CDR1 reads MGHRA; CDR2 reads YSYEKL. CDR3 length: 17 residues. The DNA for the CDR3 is TGCGCCAGCAGCCTCAGTTCTCCCGCGGGGGGGACAGATACGCAGTATTTT. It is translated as CASSLSSPAGGTDTQYF.

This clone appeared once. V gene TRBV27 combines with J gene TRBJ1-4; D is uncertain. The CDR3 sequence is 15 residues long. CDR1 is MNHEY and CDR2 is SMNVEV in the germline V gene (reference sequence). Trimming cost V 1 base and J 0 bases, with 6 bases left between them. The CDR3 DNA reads TGTGCCAGCAGTTTATTTGCTACAACTAATGAAAAACTGTTTTTT. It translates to CASSLFATTNEKLFF.

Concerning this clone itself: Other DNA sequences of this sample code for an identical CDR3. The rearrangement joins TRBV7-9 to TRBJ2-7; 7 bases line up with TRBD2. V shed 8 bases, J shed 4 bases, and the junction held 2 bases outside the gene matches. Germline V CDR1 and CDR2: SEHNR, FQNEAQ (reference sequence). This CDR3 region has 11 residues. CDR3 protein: CASGSGYEQYF. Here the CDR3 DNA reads TGTGCCAGCGGTAGCGGGTACGAGCAGTACTTC. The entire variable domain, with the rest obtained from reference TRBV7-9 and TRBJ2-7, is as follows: DTGVSQNPRHKITKRGQNVTFRCDPISEHNRLYWYRQTLGQGPEFLTYFQNEAQLEKSRLLSDRFSAERPKGSFSTLEIQRTEQGDSAMYLCASGSGYEQYFGPGTRLTVT.

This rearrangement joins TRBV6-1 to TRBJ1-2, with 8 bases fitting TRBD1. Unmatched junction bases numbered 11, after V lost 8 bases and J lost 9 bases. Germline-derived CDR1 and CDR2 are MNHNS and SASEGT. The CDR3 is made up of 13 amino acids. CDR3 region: CASGPGQESRYTF. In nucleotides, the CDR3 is TGTGCCAGCGGACCGGGACAGGAATCTCGCTACACCTTC.

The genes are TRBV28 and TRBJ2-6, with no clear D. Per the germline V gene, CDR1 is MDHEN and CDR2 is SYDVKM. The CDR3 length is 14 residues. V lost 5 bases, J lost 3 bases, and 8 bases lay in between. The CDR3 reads CASSPRGGANVLTF. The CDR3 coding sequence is TGTGCCAGCAGTCCCCGAGGTGGGGCCAACGTCCTGACTTTC.

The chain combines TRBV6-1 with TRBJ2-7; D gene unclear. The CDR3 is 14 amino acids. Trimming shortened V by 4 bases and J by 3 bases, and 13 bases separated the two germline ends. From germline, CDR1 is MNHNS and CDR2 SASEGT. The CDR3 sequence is CASSGHGPIYEQYF. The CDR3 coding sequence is TGTGCCAGCAGTGGACACGGGCCCATCTACGAGCAGTACTTC.

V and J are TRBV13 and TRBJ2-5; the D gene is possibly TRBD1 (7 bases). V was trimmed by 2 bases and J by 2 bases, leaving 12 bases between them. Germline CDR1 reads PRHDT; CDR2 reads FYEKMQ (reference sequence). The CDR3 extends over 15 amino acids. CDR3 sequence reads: CASSLRGRGQETQYF. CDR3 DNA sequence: TGTGCCAGCAGCTTAAGGGGGCGGGGACAAGAGACCCAGTACTTC.

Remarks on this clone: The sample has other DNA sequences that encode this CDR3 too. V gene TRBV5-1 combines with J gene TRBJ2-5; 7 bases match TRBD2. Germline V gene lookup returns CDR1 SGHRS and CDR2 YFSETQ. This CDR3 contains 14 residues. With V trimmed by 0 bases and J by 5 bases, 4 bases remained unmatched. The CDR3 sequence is CASSLGTSEETQYF. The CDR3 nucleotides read TGCGCCAGCAGCTTGGGTACTAGCGAGGAGACCCAGTACTTC.

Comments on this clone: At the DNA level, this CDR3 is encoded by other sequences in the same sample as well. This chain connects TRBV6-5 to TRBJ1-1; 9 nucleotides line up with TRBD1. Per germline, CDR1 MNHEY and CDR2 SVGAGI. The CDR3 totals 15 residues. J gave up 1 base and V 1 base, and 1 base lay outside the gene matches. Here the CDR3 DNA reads TGTGCCAGCAGTTACTGGGGACAGGGGAACACTGAAGCTTTCTTT. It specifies CASSYWGQGNTEAFF.

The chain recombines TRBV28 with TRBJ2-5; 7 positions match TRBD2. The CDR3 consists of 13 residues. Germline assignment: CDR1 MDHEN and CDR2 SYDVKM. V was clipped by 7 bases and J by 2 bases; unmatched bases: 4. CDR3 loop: CASIGGGQETQYF. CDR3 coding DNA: TGTGCCAGCATTGGGGGGGGGCAAGAGACCCAGTACTTC.

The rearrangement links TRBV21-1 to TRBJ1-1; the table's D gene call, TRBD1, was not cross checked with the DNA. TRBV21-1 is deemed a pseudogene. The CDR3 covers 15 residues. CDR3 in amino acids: CASSNRGRVNTEAFF. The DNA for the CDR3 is TGTGCCAGCAGCAACAGGGGGCGCGTGAACACTGAAGCTTTCTTT.

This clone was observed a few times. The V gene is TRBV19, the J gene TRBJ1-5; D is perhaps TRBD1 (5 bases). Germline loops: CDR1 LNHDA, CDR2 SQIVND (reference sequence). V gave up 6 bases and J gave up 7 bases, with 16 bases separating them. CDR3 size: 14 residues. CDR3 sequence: CASRSRVAEQPQHF. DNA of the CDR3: TGTGCCAGTAGGTCCAGGGTAGCGGAACAGCCCCAGCATTTT.

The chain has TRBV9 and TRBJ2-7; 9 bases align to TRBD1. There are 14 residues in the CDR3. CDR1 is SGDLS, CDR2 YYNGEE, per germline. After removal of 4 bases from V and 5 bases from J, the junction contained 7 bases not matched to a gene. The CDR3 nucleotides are TGTGCCAGCAGCCCACAGGGGGCTCTCGACGAGCAGTACTTC. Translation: CASSPQGALDEQYF.

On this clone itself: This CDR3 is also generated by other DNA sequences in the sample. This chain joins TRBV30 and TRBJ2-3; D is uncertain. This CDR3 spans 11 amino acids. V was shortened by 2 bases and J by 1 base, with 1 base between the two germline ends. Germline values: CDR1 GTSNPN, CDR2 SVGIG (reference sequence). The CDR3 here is CAWSRTDTQYF. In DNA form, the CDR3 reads TGTGCCTGGAGTCGCACAGATACGCAGTATTTT.

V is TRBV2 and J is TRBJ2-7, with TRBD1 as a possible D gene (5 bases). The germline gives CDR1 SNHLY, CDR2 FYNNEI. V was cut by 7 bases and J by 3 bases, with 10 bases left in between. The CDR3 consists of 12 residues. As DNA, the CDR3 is TGTGCCAGCAACCAGGGTTTCTACGAGCAGTACTTC. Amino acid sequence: CASNQGFYEQYF.

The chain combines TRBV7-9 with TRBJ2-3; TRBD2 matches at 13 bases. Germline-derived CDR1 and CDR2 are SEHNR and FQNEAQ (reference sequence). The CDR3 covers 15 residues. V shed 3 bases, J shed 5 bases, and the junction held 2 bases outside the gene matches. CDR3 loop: CASSFGTSGKDTQYF. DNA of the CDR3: TGTGCCAGCAGCTTCGGGACTAGCGGGAAAGATACGCAGTATTTT.

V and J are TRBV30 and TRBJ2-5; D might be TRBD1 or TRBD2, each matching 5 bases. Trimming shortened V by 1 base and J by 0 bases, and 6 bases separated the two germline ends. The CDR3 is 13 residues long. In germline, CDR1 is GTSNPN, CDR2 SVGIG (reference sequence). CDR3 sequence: CAWSGGHQETQYF. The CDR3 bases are TGTGCCTGGAGTGGGGGACACCAAGAGACCCAGTACTTC.

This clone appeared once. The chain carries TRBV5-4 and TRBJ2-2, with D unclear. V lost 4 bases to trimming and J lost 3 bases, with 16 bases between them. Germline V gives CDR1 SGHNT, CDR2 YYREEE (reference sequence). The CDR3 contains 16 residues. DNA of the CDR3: TGTGCCAGCAGCCATGTCAGAGGCGCGGACACCGGGGAGCTGTTTTTT. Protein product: CASSHVRGADTGELFF.

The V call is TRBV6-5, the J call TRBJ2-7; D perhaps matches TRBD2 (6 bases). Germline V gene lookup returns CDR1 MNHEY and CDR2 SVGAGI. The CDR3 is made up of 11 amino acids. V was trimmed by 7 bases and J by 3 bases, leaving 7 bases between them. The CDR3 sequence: CASTAGYEQYF. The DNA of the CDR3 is TGTGCCAGCACAGCGGGCTACGAGCAGTACTTC.

CDR3 region: CASSPQGLAGVRWETQYF. The CDR3 nucleotides read TGTGCCAGCAGCCCGCAGGGACTAGCGGGAGTGAGATGGGAGACCCAGTACTTC. V and J are TRBV14 and TRBJ2-5; TRBD2 matches at 14 bases. V gave up 4 bases and J gave up 5 bases; unmatched junction bases: 12. The CDR3 runs 18 residues. Germline lookup yields CDR1 SGHDN and CDR2 FVKESK.

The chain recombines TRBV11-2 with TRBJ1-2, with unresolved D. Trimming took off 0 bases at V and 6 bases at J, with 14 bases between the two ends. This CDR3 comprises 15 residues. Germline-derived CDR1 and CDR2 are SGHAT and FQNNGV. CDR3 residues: CASSLDYRVGNGYTF. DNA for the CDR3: TGTGCCAGCAGCTTAGATTACCGGGTGGGGAATGGCTACACCTTC.

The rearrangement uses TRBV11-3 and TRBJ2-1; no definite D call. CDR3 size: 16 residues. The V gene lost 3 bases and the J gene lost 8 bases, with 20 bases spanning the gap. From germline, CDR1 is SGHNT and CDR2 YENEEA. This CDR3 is CASSFSGAVSVDEQFF. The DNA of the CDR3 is TGTGCCAGCAGCTTTTCCGGCGCGGTGTCAGTGGATGAGCAGTTCTTC.

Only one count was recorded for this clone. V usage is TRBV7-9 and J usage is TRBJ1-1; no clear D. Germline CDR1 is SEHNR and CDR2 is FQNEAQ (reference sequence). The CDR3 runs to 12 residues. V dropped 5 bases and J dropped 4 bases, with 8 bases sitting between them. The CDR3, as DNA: TGTGCCAGCAGCCCTTCGGGCACTGAAGCTTTCTTT. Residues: CASSPSGTEAFF.

In nucleotides, the CDR3 is TGTGCCAGCAGCGTAGTGGGACAACGATACAATGAGCAGTTCTTC. Its translation: CASSVVGQRYNEQFF. V is TRBV9 and J is TRBJ2-1, with D possibly being TRBD1 (6 bases). This CDR3 is 15 amino acids long. Trimming took 0 bases from V and 4 from J, leaving 11 bases between them. Per germline, CDR1 SGDLS and CDR2 YYNGEE.

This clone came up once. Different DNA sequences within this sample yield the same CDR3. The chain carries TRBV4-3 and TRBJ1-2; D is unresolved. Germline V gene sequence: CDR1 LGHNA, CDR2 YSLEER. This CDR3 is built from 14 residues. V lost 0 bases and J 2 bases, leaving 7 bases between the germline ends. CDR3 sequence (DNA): TGCGCCAGCAGCCAAGACGGCAGAAACTATGGCTACACCTTC. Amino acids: CASSQDGRNYGYTF.

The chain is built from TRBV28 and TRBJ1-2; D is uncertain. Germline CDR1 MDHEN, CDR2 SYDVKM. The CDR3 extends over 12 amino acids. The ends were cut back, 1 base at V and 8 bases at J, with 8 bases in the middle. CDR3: CASSLLPTGYTF. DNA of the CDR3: TGTGCCAGCAGTTTATTGCCGACGGGCTACACCTTC.

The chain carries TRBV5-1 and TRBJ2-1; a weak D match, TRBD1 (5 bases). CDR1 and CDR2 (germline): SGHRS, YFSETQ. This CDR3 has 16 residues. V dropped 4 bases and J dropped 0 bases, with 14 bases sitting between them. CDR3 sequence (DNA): TGCGCCAGCAGCCCAGAGAGTAGGGGCTCCTACAATGAGCAGTTCTTC. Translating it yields CASSPESRGSYNEQFF.

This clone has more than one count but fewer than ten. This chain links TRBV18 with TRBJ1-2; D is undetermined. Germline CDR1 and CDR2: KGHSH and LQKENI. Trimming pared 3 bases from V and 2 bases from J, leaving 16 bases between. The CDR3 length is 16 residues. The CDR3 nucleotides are TGTGCCAGCTCACCCCCAACGGCAGTCACAAACTATGGCTACACCTTC. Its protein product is CASSPPTAVTNYGYTF.

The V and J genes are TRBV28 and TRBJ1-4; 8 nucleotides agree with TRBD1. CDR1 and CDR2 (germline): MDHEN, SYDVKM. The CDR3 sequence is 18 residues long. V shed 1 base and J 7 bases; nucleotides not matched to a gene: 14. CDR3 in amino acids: CASSLSHHRTGMSEKLFF. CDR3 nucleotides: TGTGCCAGCAGTTTATCCCACCACCGGACAGGGATGAGTGAAAAACTGTTTTTT.